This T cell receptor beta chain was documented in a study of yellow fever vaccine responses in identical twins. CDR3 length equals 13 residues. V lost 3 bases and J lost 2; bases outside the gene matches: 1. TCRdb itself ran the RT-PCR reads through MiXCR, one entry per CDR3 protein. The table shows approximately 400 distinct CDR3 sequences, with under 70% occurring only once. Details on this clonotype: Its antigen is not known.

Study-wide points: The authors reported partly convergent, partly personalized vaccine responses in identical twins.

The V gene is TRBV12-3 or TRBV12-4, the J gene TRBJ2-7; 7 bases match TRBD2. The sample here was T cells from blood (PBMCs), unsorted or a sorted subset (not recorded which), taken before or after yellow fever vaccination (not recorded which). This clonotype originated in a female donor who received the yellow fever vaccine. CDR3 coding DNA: TGTGCCAGCAGTTTCCGGGGGGCCTACGAGCAGTACTTC. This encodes CASSFRGAYEQYF.